These 8 T cell receptor beta chains share one sample of origin, sequenced in a study of cytomegalovirus exposure and HLA in healthy donors. The PCR used 60 Vbeta and 13 Jbeta primers. TCRdb's copy holds only in-frame clones and misses some; the assay was immunoSEQ multiplex PCR. Of roughly 120,000 clones in the sample, 75% to 85% were seen once. Sequencing was performed on PBMCs. The receptors originated from a man aged 45-65 years in good health and CMV-seronegative.

This clone was counted a few times. The chain recombines TRBV5-4 with TRBJ2-3; D gene unclear. The CDR3 has 15 residues. Deletions cut 4 bases from V and 0 bases from J, with 12 bases between. Germline V gives CDR1 SGHNT, CDR2 YYREEE (reference sequence). CDR3 sequence: CASSVDSTSTDTQYF. In DNA, the CDR3 is TGTGCCAGCAGCGTCGACTCTACTAGCACAGATACGCAGTATTTT.

The V gene is TRBV6-1, the J gene TRBJ2-1; TRBD1 agrees at 8 bases. The CDR3 is made up of 12 amino acids. After removal of 8 bases from V and 8 bases from J, the junction contained 5 bases not matched to a gene. Germline V gene sequence: CDR1 MNHNS, CDR2 SASEGT. The CDR3 loop is CASGQGADEQFF. CDR3 DNA: TGTGCCAGCGGGCAGGGGGCCGATGAGCAGTTCTTC.

The rearrangement uses TRBV7-8 and TRBJ1-1; 11 bases fit TRBD1. Germline values: CDR1 SGHVS, CDR2 FQNEAQ. The length of the CDR3 is 21 residues. V was pared by 2 bases and J by 0 bases, with 17 bases of the junction left unmatched. CDR3 loop: CASSLPRPGTGGGVMNTEAFF. The DNA of the CDR3 is TGTGCCAGCAGCTTACCCCGTCCCGGGACAGGGGGAGGGGTCATGAACACTGAAGCTTTCTTT.

This clone appeared a single time. The rearrangement joins TRBV5-4 to TRBJ2-2; TRBD1 might be the D (5 bases). The CDR3 has 15 amino acids. Trimming pared 0 bases from V and 4 bases from J, leaving 10 bases between. CDR1 and CDR2 from the germline V gene are SGHNT and YYREEE (reference sequence). DNA of the CDR3: TGTGCCAGCAGCTTGGTGCAGGGTGGCACCGGGGAGCTGTTTTTT. This gives the protein CASSLVQGGTGELFF.

This rearrangement joins TRBV10-2 to TRBJ2-3; 8 bases match TRBD2. CDR3 length: 18 residues. V was clipped by 1 base and J by 2 bases; unmatched bases: 11. Germline V lookup: CDR1 WSHSY, CDR2 SAAADI. The CDR3 bases are TGCGCCAGCAGTGAGTACAGCGGGGGACGATCCGACACAGATACGCAGTATTTT. It yields the protein CASSEYSGGRSDTDTQYF.

This chain links TRBV5-1 with TRBJ1-1; 8 bases agree with TRBD1. Germline V gene lookup returns CDR1 SGHRS and CDR2 YFSETQ. The junction had 18 bases not matched to a gene; V was cut back by 4 bases and J by 10 bases. The CDR3 loop spans 16 amino acids. In DNA, the CDR3 is TGCGCCAGCAGCCATGGCCGGGACAGGCTTTCAATGGGAGCTTTCTTT. It encodes CASSHGRDRLSMGAFF. Together with reference TRBV5-1 and TRBJ1-1, the CDR3 gives the full variable domain: KAGVTQTPRYLIKTRGQQVTLSCSPISGHRSVSWYQQTPGQGLQFLFEYFSETQRNKGNFPGRFSGRQFSNSRSEMNVSTLELGDSALYLCASSHGRDRLSMGAFFGQGTRLTVV.

The chain joins TRBV11-2 to TRBJ1-2, with 7 bases aligning to TRBD1. The CDR3 runs to 13 residues. Germline V lookup: CDR1 SGHAT, CDR2 FQNNGV. After removal of 7 bases from V and 4 bases from J, the junction contained 6 bases not matched to a gene. DNA of the CDR3: TGTGCCAGCAAGCCAGGGGGATTCTATGGCTACACCTTC. The encoded protein is CASKPGGFYGYTF.

A note on this clone: A read error may account for a junction end that differs from germline. The J gene is TRBJ1-4, the V gene TRBV7-9; TRBD1 matches 7 bases. CDR1 is SEHNR, CDR2 FQNEAQ, per germline (reference sequence). There are 15 residues in the CDR3. CDR3 DNA: TGTTCCAGCAGCGTGTACAGGGGCCGAGGTGAAAAACTGTTTTTT. It yields the protein CSSSVYRGRGEKLFF.